The 28 T cell receptor beta chains given below trace back to one sample, sequenced in a study of regulatory T cells in long-lasting Graves disease. Regarding time point: persistent/refractory GD, antithyroid drugs over 5 years with positive TRAb. Scientists built the TCR library using RNA that was extracted from PBMCs. Arm-PCR of CDR3 regions with iRepertoire HTBI primers generated TCR beta libraries. MiXCR, applied by TCRdb to the multiplex PCR reads, yields one record per CDR3 protein. The repertoire holds a few hundred thousand distinct CDR3 sequences, about a quarter seen once, with roughly 28% in the top ten. Specimen: peripheral blood mononuclear cells (PBMCs), collected when the disease was refractory, from a patient treated with antithyroid drugs. All receptors come from a female donor with Graves disease.

In this sample, this clonotype turned up a few times. The chain has TRBV19 and TRBJ1-4; D is uncertain. CDR1 and CDR2 (germline): LNHDA, SQIVND (reference sequence). CDR3 length: 14 residues. Trimming pared 2 bases from V and 5 bases from J, leaving 9 bases between. CDR3 residues: CASSISGVNEKLFF. CDR3 nucleotides: TGTGCCAGTAGTATATCAGGCGTAAATGAAAAACTGTTTTTT.

This clonotype was detected a few times. The chain joins TRBV20-1 to TRBJ2-4; tentative D call: TRBD2 (6 bases). The V end lost 6 bases, the J end lost 8 bases, and 29 bases lay between the germline ends. The CDR3 sequence is 17 residues long. Germline V lookup: CDR1 DFQATT, CDR2 SNEGSKA (reference sequence). This CDR3 is CSARRVGRAEGLYIQYF. The CDR3 bases are TGCAGTGCGCGAAGAGTGGGCAGGGCAGAGGGACTTTACATTCAGTACTTC.

The chain couples TRBV2 to TRBJ2-1; D is perhaps TRBD1 (6 bases). The CDR3 contains 18 residues. Per the germline V gene, CDR1 is SNHLY and CDR2 is FYNNEI. V gave up 6 bases and J gave up 0 bases, with 21 bases separating them. CDR3 sequence reads: CASSWTVSARSSYNEQFF. For the CDR3, the DNA is TGTGCCAGCAGCTGGACAGTTAGTGCAAGGAGCTCCTACAATGAGCAGTTCTTC.

This clonotype was counted only a few times. The V and J genes are TRBV15 and TRBJ1-4; D ambiguous. Trimming took 0 bases from V and 5 from J, leaving 7 bases between them. Per the germline V gene, CDR1 is LNHNV and CDR2 is YYDKDF (reference sequence). The CDR3 is made up of 14 amino acids. CDR3 nucleotides: TGTGCCACCAGCAGAGATCCGGGCAATGAAAAACTGTTTTTT. Protein product: CATSRDPGNEKLFF.

The table lists this clonotype with a few counts. The rearrangement joins TRBV6-1 to TRBJ2-7; the D gene is possibly TRBD1 (6 bases). V lost 5 bases, J lost 6 bases, and 20 bases lay in between. In germline, CDR1 is MNHNS, CDR2 SASEGT. This CDR3 has 15 amino acids. The CDR3 here is CASSNQQGSGSEQYF. CDR3 nucleotide sequence: TGTGCCAGCAGTAACCAACAGGGTTCGGGTAGCGAGCAGTACTTC.

Only a few counts were recorded for this clonotype. This chain uses TRBV5-1 with TRBJ2-7; D may be TRBD2 (7 bases). V was trimmed by 4 bases and J by 3 bases, leaving 17 bases between them. Germline loops: CDR1 SGHRS, CDR2 YFSETQ. The CDR3 consists of 15 residues. The CDR3 loop reads CASSKGGREDYEQYF. DNA of the CDR3: TGCGCCAGCAGCAAGGGGGGGCGGGAAGACTACGAGCAGTACTTC. Full variable domain (remainder filled in from reference TRBV5-1 and TRBJ2-7): KAGVTQTPRYLIKTRGQQVTLSCSPISGHRSVSWYQQTPGQGLQFLFEYFSETQRNKGNFPGRFSGRQFSNSRSEMNVSTLELGDSALYLCASSKGGREDYEQYFGPGTRLTVT.

The sample holds many counts of this clonotype. The chain carries TRBV6-1 and TRBJ1-1; 8 bases are a match to TRBD1. CDR1 is MNHNS, CDR2 SASEGT, per germline. The CDR3 is 11 residues long. V dropped 7 bases and J dropped 10; count of bases not matched to a gene: 5. CDR3 sequence reads: CASTDRVIAFF. CDR3 nucleotide sequence: TGTGCCAGCACGGACAGGGTTATAGCTTTCTTT.

This clonotype was seen a few times. The chain employs TRBV29-1 and TRBJ1-1; D is uncertain. Germline lookup yields CDR1 SQVTM and CDR2 ANQGSEA. The CDR3 is made up of 12 amino acids. V was trimmed by 6 bases and J by 2 bases, leaving 10 bases between them. The CDR3 reads CSVGRANTEAFF. CDR3 in DNA: TGCAGCGTCGGGCGGGCTAACACTGAAGCTTTCTTT.

This clonotype was seen ten or more times. J is TRBJ1-1 and V is TRBV5-1; TRBD1 aligns across 7 bases. This CDR3 comprises 13 residues. Trimming at V came to 4 bases and at J to 9 bases, leaving 9 bases not matched to a gene. Germline CDR1 reads SGHRS; CDR2 reads YFSETQ. The chain's CDR3 is CASSPTLTGQAFF. DNA for the CDR3: TGCGCCAGCAGCCCTACCTTGACAGGGCAAGCTTTCTTT. The whole variable domain, remainder taken from reference TRBV5-1 and TRBJ1-1, is KAGVTQTPRYLIKTRGQQVTLSCSPISGHRSVSWYQQTPGQGLQFLFEYFSETQRNKGNFPGRFSGRQFSNSRSEMNVSTLELGDSALYLCASSPTLTGQAFFGQGTRLTVV.

The V and J genes are TRBV7-8 and TRBJ2-3; 14 bases are shared with TRBD2. The J segment lost 5 bases and the V segment lost 1 base, leaving 11 bases of the junction unmatched. Germline values: CDR1 SGHVS, CDR2 FQNEAQ. The CDR3 totals 19 residues. CDR3 residues: CASSLVRVGLAGAKDTQYF. The CDR3 DNA is TGTGCCAGCAGCTTAGTGAGGGTGGGACTAGCGGGAGCTAAAGATACGCAGTATTTT.

The chain has TRBV19 and TRBJ2-7, with 7 nucleotides matching TRBD1. The CDR3 has 15 amino acids. Germline CDR1 is LNHDA and CDR2 is SQIVND (reference sequence). V lost 5 bases and J lost 4; bases outside the gene matches: 11. CDR3 sequence: CASSPQGTSRYEQYF. CDR3 DNA: TGTGCCAGTAGTCCACAGGGGACGAGTCGTTACGAGCAGTACTTC.

This clonotype has ten or more counts. This rearrangement joins TRBV5-1 to TRBJ1-4, with D perhaps matching TRBD1 (5 bases). Germline loops: CDR1 SGHRS, CDR2 YFSETQ. The ends were cut back, 4 bases at V and 3 bases at J, with 10 bases in the middle. The CDR3 covers 14 residues. CDR3 in DNA: TGCGCCAGCAGCCGAGACAGCCCTAATGAAAAACTGTTTTTT. Its protein product is CASSRDSPNEKLFF. Complete variable domain (other parts from reference TRBV5-1 and TRBJ1-4): KAGVTQTPRYLIKTRGQQVTLSCSPISGHRSVSWYQQTPGQGLQFLFEYFSETQRNKGNFPGRFSGRQFSNSRSEMNVSTLELGDSALYLCASSRDSPNEKLFFGSGTQLSVL.

This clonotype has at least ten counts. The genes are TRBV24-1 and TRBJ2-5; TRBD1 agrees at 9 bases. Germline V CDR1 and CDR2: KGHDR, SFDVKD. The CDR3 runs to 16 residues. V lost 3 bases to trimming and J lost 5 bases; unmatched junction nucleotides: 9. The CDR3 DNA is TGTGCCACCAGTGATCCGGGACAGGGAGGCTTGGAGACCCAGTACTTC. It codes for CATSDPGQGGLETQYF.

This clonotype was counted at least ten times. CDR3 residues: CASSSQGPRAFF. Here the CDR3 DNA reads TGTGCCAGCAGTTCCCAGGGTCCTCGGGCTTTCTTT. The rearrangement links TRBV2 to TRBJ1-1; the D gene is possibly TRBD1 (5 bases). V lost 5 bases, J lost 11 bases, and 15 bases lay in between. Per the germline V gene, CDR1 is SNHLY and CDR2 is FYNNEI. The CDR3 is 12 amino acids. Supplemented by reference TRBV2 and TRBJ1-1, the full variable domain reads EPEVTQTPSHQVTQMGQEVILRCVPISNHLYFYWYRQILGQKVEFLVSFYNNEISEKSEIFDDQFSVERPDGSNFTLKIRSTKLEDSAMYFCASSSQGPRAFFGQGTRLTVV.

The genes are TRBV6-5 and TRBJ1-1; unclear D gene. Trimming cost V 2 bases and J 3 bases, with 13 bases left between them. Germline V gene lookup returns CDR1 MNHEY and CDR2 SVGAGI. The CDR3 extends over 15 amino acids. The CDR3: CASSYDVNRDTEAFF. The CDR3 region has the DNA TGTGCCAGCAGTTACGACGTCAATCGGGACACTGAAGCTTTCTTT.

This rearrangement joins TRBV2 to TRBJ2-6; 11 bases line up with TRBD2. The trim removed 3 bases at V and 3 bases at J, leaving 7 bases unmatched. Looked up from germline, CDR1 is SNHLY and CDR2 is FYNNEI. The CDR3 sequence is 18 residues long. The CDR3 coding sequence is TGTGCCAGCAGTGACGAACTAGCGGGAGCAGGTGGGGCCAACGTCCTGACTTTC. Its protein product is CASSDELAGAGGANVLTF.

This clonotype was seen a handful of times. The rearrangement joins TRBV2 to TRBJ1-4; D is perhaps TRBD1 (6 bases). The CDR3 has 13 amino acids. Germline lookup yields CDR1 SNHLY and CDR2 FYNNEI. Trimming pared 10 bases from V and 4 bases from J, leaving 13 bases between. CDR3 DNA sequence: TGTGCCACTGAAAGGGGGAATAATGAAAAACTGTTTTTT. Protein product: CATERGNNEKLFF.

This clonotype has a count of ten or more. The chain links TRBV7-2 to TRBJ2-7; possibly TRBD2 for D (6 bases). Germline V gene data show CDR1 as SGHTA and CDR2 as FQGNSA. The CDR3 is 15 residues long. Trimming pared 3 bases from V and 0 bases from J, leaving 12 bases between. Here the CDR3 DNA reads TGTGCCAGCAGCTTTCGCGGGGCGGGCTCCTACGAGCAGTACTTC. This sequence encodes CASSFRGAGSYEQYF.

The J gene is TRBJ1-4, the V gene TRBV2; 7 nucleotides align to TRBD1. Trimming removed 6 bases from V and 0 bases from J; junction bases left unmatched: 10. The CDR3 loop spans 17 amino acids. Germline loops: CDR1 SNHLY, CDR2 FYNNEI. CDR3 bases: TGTGCCAGCAGCTCCGGGACAGAATCAGCAACTAATGAAAAACTGTTTTTT. Protein sequence: CASSSGTESATNEKLFF.

This clonotype was counted many times. The chain employs TRBV28 and TRBJ1-1, with TRBD1 as a possible D gene (5 bases). Trimming took off 8 bases at V and 3 bases at J, with 19 bases between the two ends. Germline CDR1 is MDHEN and CDR2 is SYDVKM. This CDR3 spans 15 amino acids. The CDR3 DNA is TGTGCCAGCTCCCTCCCTCCGGTACAGGACACTGAAGCTTTCTTT. Protein product: CASSLPPVQDTEAFF.

This rearrangement joins TRBV3-1 to TRBJ2-5, with TRBD1 identical over 12 bases. Germline CDR1 reads LGHDT; CDR2 reads YNNKEL (reference sequence). This CDR3 contains 16 residues. The V and J ends lost 1 base and 6 bases, in that order; junction bases with no gene match: 6. The CDR3 protein is CASSQAGTGGRKTQYF. CDR3 sequence (DNA): TGTGCCAGCAGCCAAGCCGGGACAGGGGGCAGGAAGACCCAGTACTTC.

CDR3 coding DNA: TGTGCCAGCAGTTACTCGGCGTCGATAGCCAAAAACATTCAGTACTTC. It encodes CASSYSASIAKNIQYF. The chain carries TRBV6-6 and TRBJ2-4; no firm D call. With 0 bases removed from V and 0 bases from J, the gap between germline ends came to 9 bases. This CDR3 is 16 amino acids long. CDR1 is MNHNY and CDR2 is SVGAGI in the germline V gene (reference sequence).

This clonotype was observed many times. The chain uses TRBV6-1 and TRBJ2-4; 7 positions match TRBD2. The J segment lost 3 bases and the V segment lost 5 bases, leaving 19 bases of the junction unmatched. CDR3 length: 19 residues. Germline V gene lookup returns CDR1 MNHNS and CDR2 SASEGT. DNA for the CDR3: TGTGCCAGCAGTCGAAACCCCCCCGGTCCTCAGCGGGGCAAAAACATTCAGTACTTC. Encoded protein: CASSRNPPGPQRGKNIQYF.

This clonotype has at least ten counts. The chain carries TRBV29-1 and TRBJ2-2, with D unclear. With 4 bases removed from V and 7 bases from J, the gap between germline ends came to 13 bases. Per the germline V gene, CDR1 is SQVTM and CDR2 is ANQGSEA. This CDR3 spans 13 amino acids. Here the CDR3 DNA reads TGCAGCGTTGCGCTGTCCGACGACGGGGAGCTGTTTTTT. Its translation: CSVALSDDGELFF.

A few counts support this clonotype. The CDR3 nucleotides are TGTGCCATCAGTCCGGACAGGGGTAATCAGCCCCAGCATTTT. Encoded protein: CAISPDRGNQPQHF. This chain connects TRBV10-3 to TRBJ1-5; TRBD1 aligns across 9 bases. The CDR3 extends over 14 amino acids. The germline CDR1 and CDR2 sequences are ENHRY and SYGVKD. V lost 5 bases, J lost 4 bases, and 3 bases stayed unmatched.

The J gene is TRBJ2-5, the V gene TRBV19; D is perhaps TRBD2 (6 bases). Germline values: CDR1 LNHDA, CDR2 SQIVND (reference sequence). Deletions cut 5 bases from V and 9 bases from J, with 19 bases between. The CDR3 covers 14 residues. CDR3 sequence: CASSAGRTVGAQYF. CDR3 sequence (DNA): TGTGCCAGTAGTGCGGGACGGACTGTGGGCGCCCAGTACTTC.

Details on this clonotype: Because the CDR3 is missing its conserved closing phenylalanine or tryptophan, this is likely a read error. V gene TRBV28 combines with J gene TRBJ2-7; TRBD2 might be the D (6 bases). V lost 4 bases and J lost 3, with 16 bases in between. Germline V CDR1 and CDR2: MDHEN, SYDVKM. This CDR3 comprises 15 residues. The CDR3 DNA reads TGTGCCAGCAGTTCCTCCGGGACTCCCATCTACGAGCAGTACCTC. Protein sequence: CASSSSGTPIYEQYL.

A few counts support this clonotype. The chain combines TRBV28 with TRBJ2-7; D unclear. CDR1 MDHEN and CDR2 SYDVKM come from the germline V gene. The V and J ends lost 10 bases and 0 bases respectively, with 16 bases between them. CDR3 length: 14 residues. CDR3 nucleotide sequence: TGTGCCACGAATAAAGGAGAATACTCCTACGAGCAGTACTTC. This gives the protein CATNKGEYSYEQYF.